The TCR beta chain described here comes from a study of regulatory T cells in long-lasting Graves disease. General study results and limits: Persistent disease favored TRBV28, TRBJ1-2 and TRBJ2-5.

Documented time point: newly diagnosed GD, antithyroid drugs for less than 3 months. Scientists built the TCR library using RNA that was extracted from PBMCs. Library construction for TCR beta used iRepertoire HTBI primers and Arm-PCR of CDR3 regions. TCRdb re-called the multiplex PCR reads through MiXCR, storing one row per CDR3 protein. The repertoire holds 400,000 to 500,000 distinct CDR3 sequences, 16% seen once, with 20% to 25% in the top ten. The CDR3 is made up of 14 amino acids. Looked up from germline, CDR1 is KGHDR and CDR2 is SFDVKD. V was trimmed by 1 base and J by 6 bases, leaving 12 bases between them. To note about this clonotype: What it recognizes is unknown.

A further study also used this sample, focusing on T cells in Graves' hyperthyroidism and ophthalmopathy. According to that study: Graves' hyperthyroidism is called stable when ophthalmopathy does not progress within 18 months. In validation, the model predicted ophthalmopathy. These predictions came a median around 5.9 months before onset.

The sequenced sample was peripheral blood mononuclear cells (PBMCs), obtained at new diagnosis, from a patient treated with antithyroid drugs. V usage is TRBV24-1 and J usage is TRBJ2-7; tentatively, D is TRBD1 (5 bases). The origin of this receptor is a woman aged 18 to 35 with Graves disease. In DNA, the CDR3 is TGTGCCACCAGTGATTTAACTCAGGGTTCCGAGCAGTACTTC. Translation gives CATSDLTQGSEQYF.